This T cell receptor (beta chain) was sequenced during a study of blood T cells in healthy people across ages. Overall study: When template switching was applied, about one barcoded beta molecule was captured per two T cells.

It was with a sample-barcoded 5' primer and a J-beta primer mix that a second PCR of about 6 to 12 cycles was run. Each CDR3 protein is one row after TCRdb ran MiXCR on the 5' RACE reads. The sample includes fewer than 2 million distinct CDR3 sequences, roughly 43% of them seen just once. In regard to this clonotype: Its antigen remains unknown.

Every sample yielded at least 6.5 million isolated PBMCs. A minimum of 5 micrograms of total RNA was extracted per sample. The CDR3 runs 14 residues. In germline, CDR1 is SGHTA, CDR2 FQGNSA. The germline V and J ends were trimmed by 4 bases and 7 bases, with 16 bases remaining between them. Whole-study findings and limits: Observed TCR beta diversity per million T cells went down as age went up. This fall followed a roughly linear course with age.

What was sequenced was blood. The TCR sequence derives from a human donor in good health. The rearrangement joins TRBV7-2 to TRBJ1-2; D perhaps matches TRBD1 (5 bases). The CDR3 sequence: CASSSTRPGGGYTF. CDR3 nucleotides: TGTGCCAGCAGCTCAACGCGGCCGGGGGGTGGCTACACCTTC. Together with reference TRBV7-2 and TRBJ1-2, the CDR3 gives the full variable domain: GAGVSQSPSNKVTEKGKDVELRCDPISGHTALYWYRQSLGQGLEFLIYFQGNSAPDKSGLPSDRFSAERTGGSVSTLTIQRTQQEDSAVYLCASSSTRPGGGYTFGSGTRLTVV.